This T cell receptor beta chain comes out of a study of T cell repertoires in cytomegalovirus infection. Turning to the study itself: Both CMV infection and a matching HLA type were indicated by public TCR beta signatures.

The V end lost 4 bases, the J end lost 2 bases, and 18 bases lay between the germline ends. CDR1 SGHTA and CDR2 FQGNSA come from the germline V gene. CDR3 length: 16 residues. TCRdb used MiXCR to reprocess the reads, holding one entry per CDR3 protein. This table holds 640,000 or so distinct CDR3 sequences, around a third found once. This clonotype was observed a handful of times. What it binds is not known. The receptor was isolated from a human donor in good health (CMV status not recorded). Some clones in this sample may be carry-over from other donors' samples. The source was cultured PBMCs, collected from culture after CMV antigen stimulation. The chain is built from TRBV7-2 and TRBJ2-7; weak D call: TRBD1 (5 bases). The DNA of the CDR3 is TGTGCCAGCAGCTCTTCGACAGCGACCTTACCCTACGAGCAGTACTTC. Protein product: CASSSSTATLPYEQYF.